These 21 T cell receptor beta chains were all obtained from the same sample, sequenced in a study of T cell changes during pregnancy in multiple sclerosis (dated by TCRdb to the late 2010s). The library was made by the immunoSEQ multiplex PCR assay. TCRdb re-hosts the immuneACCESS table, in-frame sequences only. Its copies lack some clones; in the studies checked, an unresolved V gene accounts for under half of them, and the cause for the rest is not known. The sample table contains about 28,000 clones; only one count was recorded for approximately 89% of them. The ten biggest clones cover 0.8% of the sample. This specimen consisted of CD4+ T cells from peripheral blood mononuclear cells, obtained in the second trimester of pregnancy. These receptors were taken from a female donor with multiple sclerosis, enrolled in a pregnancy study.

The rearrangement joins TRBV5-1 to TRBJ1-1, with unresolved D. CDR3 size: 14 residues. Trimming took 6 bases from V and 1 from J, leaving 13 bases between them. Germline CDR1 and CDR2: SGHRS and YFSETQ. CDR3 in amino acids: CASTLGPQNTEAFF. In DNA form, the CDR3 reads TGCGCCAGCACTCTTGGGCCCCAGAACACTGAAGCTTTCTTT.

The chain uses TRBV7-3 and TRBJ2-2; TRBD1 matches at 11 bases. There are 14 residues in the CDR3. J lost 5 bases, V lost 5 bases, and 1 base had no gene match. Germline V gene sequence: CDR1 SGHTA, CDR2 FQGTGA. CDR3 coding DNA: TGTGCCAGCAGCGGGACAGGGGGGACCGGGGAGCTGTTTTTT. Protein sequence: CASSGTGGTGELFF. The variable domain in full, with the rest retrieved from reference TRBV7-3 and TRBJ2-2, is GAGVSQTPSNKVTEKGKYVELRCDPISGHTALYWYRQSLGQGPEFLIYFQGTGAADDSGLPNDRFFAVRPEGSVSTLKIQRTERGDSAVYLCASSGTGGTGELFFGEGSRLTVL.

The rearrangement uses TRBV5-1 and TRBJ1-1, with TRBD1 identical over 9 bases. J lost 0 bases, V lost 4 bases, and 4 bases had no gene match. The length of the CDR3 is 15 residues. In germline, CDR1 is SGHRS, CDR2 YFSETQ. The CDR3, as DNA: TGCGCCAGCAGCGCGGGACAGGGATTGAACACTGAAGCTTTCTTT. Its protein product is CASSAGQGLNTEAFF.

The chain combines TRBV7-3 with TRBJ2-2; 10 bases agree with TRBD1. This CDR3 is 15 amino acids long. With V trimmed by 5 bases and J by 5 bases, 5 bases remained unmatched. Looked up from germline, CDR1 is SGHTA and CDR2 is FQGTGA. This CDR3 reads CASSPGTGVTGELFF. CDR3 in DNA: TGTGCCAGCAGCCCCGGGACAGGGGTTACCGGGGAGCTGTTTTTT.

The V gene is TRBV19, the J gene TRBJ1-2; 7 bases line up with TRBD1. V lost 6 bases to trimming and J lost 2 bases; unmatched junction nucleotides: 12. The germline V gene has CDR1 LNHDA and CDR2 SQIVND (reference sequence). This CDR3 is built from 16 residues. The DNA for the CDR3 is TGTGCCAGTAGCTTCAAAAGGGACAGCTCCAACTATGGCTACACCTTC. It is translated as CASSFKRDSSNYGYTF. The full variable domain, completed using reference TRBV19 and TRBJ1-2, is DGGITQSPKYLFRKEGQNVTLSCEQNLNHDAMYWYRQDPGQGLRLIYYSQIVNDFQKGDIAEGYSVSREKKESFPLTVTSAQKNPTAFYLCASSFKRDSSNYGYTFGSGTRLTVV.

The chain links TRBV7-9 to TRBJ2-3; D ambiguous. CDR1 is SEHNR and CDR2 is FQNEAQ in the germline V gene (reference sequence). CDR3 length equals 14 residues. Trimming shortened V by 0 bases and J by 5 bases, and 9 bases separated the two germline ends. CDR3 residues: CASSLAAPGDTQYF. CDR3 nucleotides: TGTGCCAGCAGCTTAGCCGCCCCCGGAGATACGCAGTATTTT.

The J gene is TRBJ2-2, the V gene TRBV6-1; TRBD1 matches at 7 bases. V lost 2 bases and J lost 0; bases outside the gene matches: 6. The germline V gene encodes CDR1 MNHNS and CDR2 SASEGT. CDR3 length: 17 residues. CDR3 region: CASSERAGGTNTGELFF. The CDR3 nucleotides are TGTGCCAGCAGTGAACGAGCAGGGGGAACGAACACCGGGGAGCTGTTTTTT.

Sample share makes this clone medium-sized. The J gene is TRBJ1-1, the V gene TRBV19, with 7 nucleotides matching TRBD1. Per germline, CDR1 LNHDA and CDR2 SQIVND (reference sequence). The CDR3 totals 13 residues. V shed 10 bases, J shed 8 bases, and the junction held 13 bases outside the gene matches. CDR3 bases: TGTGCCACCGCAAACCGGGACAGACTCGAAGCTTTCTTT. Encoded protein: CATANRDRLEAFF.

In this sample, this clone turned up a few times. The chain carries TRBV19 and TRBJ2-2; 7 nucleotides line up with TRBD1. The germline CDR1 and CDR2 sequences are LNHDA and SQIVND (reference sequence). The CDR3 totals 14 residues. The ends lost 7 bases at V and 2 bases at J; junction bases unmatched: 4. The chain's CDR3 is CASTRGLNTGELFF. CDR3 sequence (DNA): TGTGCCAGTACGAGGGGGCTCAACACCGGGGAGCTGTTTTTT.

V is TRBV6-1 and J is TRBJ1-1; D is unresolved. Trimming shortened V by 7 bases and J by 4 bases, and 19 bases separated the two germline ends. The CDR3 is 15 amino acids. Per the germline V gene, CDR1 is MNHNS and CDR2 is SASEGT. In DNA, the CDR3 is TGTGCCAGCACGCTTTGGGCAGTATCGTCCACTGAAGCTTTCTTT. Amino acids: CASTLWAVSSTEAFF.

This clone was counted a single time. The chain links TRBV2 to TRBJ2-2, with TRBD1 identical over 9 bases. Unmatched junction bases numbered 12, after V lost 7 bases and J lost 6 bases. CDR1 SNHLY and CDR2 FYNNEI come from the germline V gene. The CDR3 is 16 residues long. The CDR3 region is CASKDRSDRGAGELFF. CDR3 nucleotides: TGTGCCAGCAAGGATCGTAGTGACAGGGGGGCCGGGGAGCTGTTTTTT.

There are a few counts of this clone. The chain has TRBV9 and TRBJ2-3, with D unclear. The CDR3 consists of 17 residues. V was clipped by 0 bases and J by 3 bases, with 17 bases between them. Looked up from germline, CDR1 is SGDLS and CDR2 is YYNGEE. The CDR3 DNA sequence: TGTGCCAGCAGCGTAGAAGGCGGATCTATCCTAACAGATACGCAGTATTTT. Translating gives CASSVEGGSILTDTQYF.

This clone was detected only a few times. The chain uses TRBV20-1 and TRBJ1-1; D is uncertain. CDR3 size: 11 residues. Germline CDR1 is DFQATT and CDR2 is SNEGSKA (reference sequence). V was cut by 2 bases and J by 6 bases, with 7 bases left in between. DNA of the CDR3: TGCAGTGCTAGAAGAGGAGCTGAAGCTTTCTTT. Translating gives CSARRGAEAFF.

This rearrangement joins TRBV6-5 to TRBJ2-2; TRBD1 aligns across 8 bases. This CDR3 is 13 amino acids long. CDR1 and CDR2 from the germline V gene are MNHEY and SVGAGI. The ends lost 10 bases at V and 5 bases at J; junction bases unmatched: 6. The CDR3 loop reads CATRTGRTGELFF. In DNA, the CDR3 is TGTGCCACTCGGACAGGGAGAACCGGGGAGCTGTTTTTT.

The chain carries TRBV23-1 and TRBJ1-5, with D maybe TRBD1 (6 bases). TRBV23-1 is an open reading frame whose function is uncertain. V lost 0 bases and J lost 2, with 14 bases in between. The length of the CDR3 is 17 residues. CDR3 nucleotide sequence: TGCGCCAGCAGTCAATCGGGGTCGGGGGGCTGCAATCAGCCCCAGCATTTT. It encodes CASSQSGSGGCNQPQHF.

V is TRBV5-1 and J is TRBJ2-5; D remains ambiguous. CDR3 length: 13 amino acids. Germline V CDR1 and CDR2: SGHRS, YFSETQ. V lost 1 base to trimming and J lost 5 bases, with 9 bases between them. CDR3 coding DNA: TGCGCCAGCAGCTTGTATCAGTGGGAGACCCAGTACTTC. Protein: CASSLYQWETQYF. The complete variable domain, with remaining parts taken from reference TRBV5-1 and TRBJ2-5, reads KAGVTQTPRYLIKTRGQQVTLSCSPISGHRSVSWYQQTPGQGLQFLFEYFSETQRNKGNFPGRFSGRQFSNSRSEMNVSTLELGDSALYLCASSLYQWETQYFGPGTRLLVL.

The V call is TRBV5-4, the J call TRBJ1-2, with D possibly being TRBD1 (5 bases). V dropped 4 bases and J dropped 4 bases, with 11 bases sitting between them. Per the germline V gene, CDR1 is SGHNT and CDR2 is YYREEE (reference sequence). The CDR3 consists of 13 residues. CDR3 in DNA: TGTGCCAGCAGCCTGACAGTTTCCTATGGCTACACCTTC. Amino acids: CASSLTVSYGYTF.

This clone has only one observation. The V call is TRBV27, the J call TRBJ1-2; TRBD1 aligns across 11 bases. V was clipped by 3 bases and J by 8 bases; unmatched bases: 8. The germline CDR1 and CDR2 sequences are MNHEY and SMNVEV (reference sequence). The CDR3 contains 15 residues. This chain's CDR3 is CASSFSGQGAYGYTF. The DNA of the CDR3 is TGTGCCAGCAGTTTCTCCGGACAGGGGGCTTACGGCTACACCTTC.

The V call is TRBV18, the J call TRBJ2-1; no firm D call. Trimming removed 3 bases from V and 5 bases from J, with 23 bases in between. Germline values: CDR1 KGHSH, CDR2 LQKENI. The CDR3 is 18 amino acids. The CDR3 sequence: CASSPGAPAGFSNNEQFF. In nucleotides, the CDR3 is TGTGCCAGCTCACCCGGTGCCCCGGCAGGCTTTTCTAACAATGAGCAGTTCTTC.

The chain couples TRBV6-5 to TRBJ1-1; a weak D match, TRBD1 (6 bases). Trimming left V 5 bases short and J 8 bases short, with 18 bases between. CDR1 and CDR2 (germline): MNHEY, SVGAGI. The CDR3 sequence is 14 residues long. The CDR3 protein is CASSHSGTPVEAFF. CDR3 DNA: TGTGCCAGCAGTCATAGCGGGACACCGGTGGAAGCTTTCTTT.

The gene calls are TRBV5-5 and TRBJ1-5; TRBD1 might be the D (5 bases). The V gene lost 0 bases and the J gene lost 5 bases, with 9 bases spanning the gap. The CDR3 runs to 14 residues. Germline V gives CDR1 SGHKS, CDR2 YYEKEE (reference sequence). The CDR3 bases are TGTGCCAGCAGCTTGGCGACAGATGATCAGCCCCAGCATTTT. Protein sequence: CASSLATDDQPQHF. The full variable domain, in which reference TRBV5-5 and TRBJ1-5 provide the parts outside the CDR3, is DAGVTQSPTHLIKTRGQQVTLRCSPISGHKSVSWYQQVLGQGPQFIFQYYEKEERGRGNFPDRFSARQFPNYSSELNVNALLLGDSALYLCASSLATDDQPQHFGDGTRLSIL.